This entry lists 20 T cell receptor beta chains sequenced from one sample in a study of blood T cell repertoires in COVID-19. Sequencing was performed with immunoSEQ multiplex PCR; in TCRdb, only in-frame clones are kept and a portion is missing. The sample has about 140,000 clones, about nine tenths seen once. Sequenced material: PBMCs or T cells enriched from blood (not recorded which). These receptors all come from a man aged 50 to 59 who had recovered from COVID-19.

V and J are TRBV5-1 and TRBJ2-5, with 8 positions matching TRBD2. The CDR3 is 16 residues long. Losses at the gene ends were 7 bases for V and 1 base for J; bases not matched to a gene: 12. Germline CDR1 reads SGHRS; CDR2 reads YFSETQ. The CDR3 DNA is TGCGCCAGCTTCGAGAGACTAGCGACACGCCAAGAGACCCAGTACTTC. Translation gives CASFERLATRQETQYF.

The chain links TRBV28 to TRBJ1-2; D call uncertain. The germline gives CDR1 MDHEN, CDR2 SYDVKM. Trimming shortened V by 2 bases and J by 7 bases, and 8 bases separated the two germline ends. The CDR3 loop spans 12 amino acids. CDR3 sequence: CASSLGWSGYTF. The CDR3, as DNA: TGTGCCAGCAGTTTAGGGTGGAGTGGCTACACCTTC.

This clone came up once. V and J are TRBV5-4 and TRBJ2-6; TRBD2 matches at 10 bases. The CDR3 is made up of 19 amino acids. The trim removed 4 bases at V and 0 bases at J, leaving 10 bases unmatched. Germline CDR1 SGHNT, CDR2 YYREEE (reference sequence). This chain's CDR3 is CASSPQLAGPFSGANVLTF. In DNA form, the CDR3 reads TGTGCCAGCAGCCCGCAACTAGCGGGACCCTTCTCTGGGGCCAACGTCCTGACTTTC.

V and J are TRBV6-5 and TRBJ2-7; 12 bases match TRBD1. Germline-derived CDR1 and CDR2 are MNHEY and SVGAGI. The CDR3 is 15 amino acids. J was trimmed by 6 bases and V by 6 bases; bases with no gene match: 9. The CDR3 DNA reads as TGTGCCAGCAGCGACGGGACAGGGGGCTTTAGCGAGCAGTACTTC. Its protein product is CASSDGTGGFSEQYF.

This chain connects TRBV5-1 to TRBJ2-1, with 8 bases that match TRBD2. This CDR3 comprises 14 residues. The germline gives CDR1 SGHRS, CDR2 YFSETQ. Germline trimming cut 6 bases from V and 3 bases from J; bases unmatched to any gene: 5. The CDR3 DNA follows: TGCGCCAGCAAGCAGGCGGGGGGCTACAATGAGCAGTTCTTC. This translates into CASKQAGGYNEQFF.

The chain is built from TRBV7-9 and TRBJ2-7; TRBD2 agrees at 11 bases. This CDR3 comprises 16 residues. Unmatched junction bases numbered 11, after V lost 4 bases and J lost 6 bases. Germline values: CDR1 SEHNR, CDR2 FQNEAQ (reference sequence). The CDR3 nucleotides are TGTGCCAGCAGCTCCTCCTGGAGGCTAGCGGGAGGCGAGCAGTACTTC. Protein: CASSSSWRLAGGEQYF.

This sequence joins TRBV28 and TRBJ1-1; TRBD1 aligns across 9 bases. This CDR3 is 17 amino acids long. Germline loops: CDR1 MDHEN, CDR2 SYDVKM. The V and J ends lost 4 bases and 5 bases, in that order; junction bases with no gene match: 14. CDR3 DNA: TGTGCCAGCAGTTCCCCAGGGTCGGGACAGGGACGAACTGAAGCTTTCTTT. It codes for CASSSPGSGQGRTEAFF.

The rearrangement links TRBV28 to TRBJ1-4; 8 nucleotides line up with TRBD1. This CDR3 has 14 amino acids. J was trimmed by 2 bases and V by 6 bases; bases with no gene match: 2. Germline CDR1 is MDHEN and CDR2 is SYDVKM. CDR3 bases: TGTGCCAGCAGCAGGGGGCCCACTAATGAAAAACTGTTTTTT. This encodes CASSRGPTNEKLFF.

The chain carries TRBV28 and TRBJ2-7; 7 bases fit TRBD1. CDR3 length: 16 residues. The J segment lost 4 bases and the V segment lost 6 bases, leaving 15 bases of the junction unmatched. CDR1 and CDR2 (germline): MDHEN, SYDVKM. The CDR3, as DNA: TGTGCCAGCAGCCCACCCTTCCGACAGGGCTTTTACGAGCAGTACTTC. Amino acids: CASSPPFRQGFYEQYF. The variable domain in full, completed from reference TRBV28 and TRBJ2-7, reads DVKVTQSSRYLVKRTGEKVFLECVQDMDHENMFWYRQDPGLGLRLIYFSYDVKMKEKGDIPEGYSVSREKKERFSLILESASTNQTSMYLCASSPPFRQGFYEQYFGPGTRLTVT.

The chain carries TRBV10-2 and TRBJ1-6, with 8 bases lining up with TRBD1. The CDR3 loop spans 15 amino acids. J was trimmed by 8 bases and V by 0 bases; bases with no gene match: 3. The V gene's germline CDR1 is WSHSY and CDR2 SAAADI. CDR3 region: CASSESRTGYSPLHF. The CDR3 nucleotides read TGCGCCAGCAGTGAGTCCCGGACAGGGTATTCACCCCTCCACTTT.

In this sample, this clone turned up once. V gene TRBV5-6 combines with J gene TRBJ2-3; TRBD1 matches at 10 bases. Trimming removed 4 bases from V and 2 bases from J; junction bases left unmatched: 13. This CDR3 spans 18 amino acids. Germline V gene data show CDR1 as SGHDT and CDR2 as YYEEEE. CDR3 bases: TGTGCCAGCAGCACAGACAGGGGGCGCTTTGGAAACACAGATACGCAGTATTTT. Its protein is CASSTDRGRFGNTDTQYF.

This chain joins TRBV5-1 and TRBJ1-3; the match to TRBD1 covers 7 bases. Germline-derived CDR1 and CDR2 are SGHRS and YFSETQ. The CDR3 has 17 amino acids. Trimming cost V 4 bases and J 5 bases; bases outside gene matches: 15. The CDR3 protein is CASSPGGQSGFRNTIYF. In DNA, the CDR3 is TGCGCCAGCAGCCCCGGGGGACAGTCCGGTTTTAGAAACACCATATATTTT.

The rearrangement joins TRBV7-2 to TRBJ2-5, with D possibly matching TRBD2 (6 bases). CDR3 length equals 14 residues. Germline V gene lookup returns CDR1 SGHTA and CDR2 FQGNSA. Trimming took 5 bases from V and 3 from J, leaving 13 bases between them. The CDR3 loop reads CASSPNRGKETQYF. In DNA form, the CDR3 reads TGTGCCAGCAGCCCAAATCGGGGGAAAGAGACCCAGTACTTC.

V and J are TRBV6-2 or TRBV6-3 and TRBJ2-5, with 8 positions matching TRBD2. Germline-derived CDR1 and CDR2 are MNHEY and SVGEGT. Germline trimming cut 4 bases from V and 7 bases from J; bases unmatched to any gene: 17. The CDR3 runs 17 residues. The CDR3 nucleotides read TGTGCCAGCAGTTTCCCAGCGGGGGCCTCCGCTCCCTCGACCCAGTACTTC. Translating gives CASSFPAGASAPSTQYF.

The chain's CDR3 is CASSLLGRNTDTQYF. The CDR3, as DNA: TGCGCCAGCAGCCTCCTAGGGAGGAACACAGATACGCAGTATTTT. J is TRBJ2-3 and V is TRBV4-1; D perhaps matches TRBD2 (6 bases). Per the germline V gene, CDR1 is MGHRA and CDR2 is YSYEKL. This CDR3 has 15 residues. The germline V and J ends were trimmed by 4 bases and 2 bases, with 13 bases remaining between them.

This clone was found once. CDR3 nucleotide sequence: TGTGCCAGCAGTTACTCTACCTCTTACAATGAGCAGTTCTTC. As protein: CASSYSTSYNEQFF. The chain is built from TRBV2 and TRBJ2-1; D is ambiguous. The CDR3 loop spans 14 amino acids. Germline lookup yields CDR1 SNHLY and CDR2 FYNNEI. V was cut by 5 bases and J by 4 bases, with 12 bases left in between.

The chain employs TRBV21-1 and TRBJ1-5; whether TRBD1, the table's D call, matches the DNA was not checked. TRBV21-1 is labeled a pseudogene. This CDR3 spans 14 amino acids. CDR3 sequence reads: CASSKCLGHSPQHF. In nucleotides, the CDR3 is TGTGCCAGCAGCAAGTGTCTGGGCCATTCGCCCCAGCATTTT.

The chain links TRBV7-3 to TRBJ2-2; D is uncertain. The germline CDR1 and CDR2 sequences are SGHTA and FQGTGA. Deletions cut 4 bases from V and 3 bases from J, with 3 bases between. This CDR3 region has 12 residues. This chain's CDR3 is CASSSYTGELFF. The CDR3 DNA reads as TGTGCCAGCAGCTCATACACCGGGGAGCTGTTTTTT.

The chain links TRBV30 to TRBJ2-1, with D perhaps TRBD1 (6 bases). This CDR3 is 17 amino acids long. The V end was cut by 3 bases, the J end by 9 bases, with 27 bases between. In germline, CDR1 is GTSNPN, CDR2 SVGIG (reference sequence). The CDR3 loop reads CAWSPNLGTKGFGEQFF. The DNA of the CDR3 is TGTGCCTGGAGCCCTAATCTAGGGACAAAGGGGTTCGGTGAGCAGTTCTTC.

This clone was seen just once. This rearrangement joins TRBV18 to TRBJ2-2; possible D gene TRBD2, 6 bases. The CDR3 is 15 residues long. The germline CDR1 and CDR2 sequences are KGHSH and LQKENI. Trimming removed 0 bases at V and 2 bases at J, with 7 bases between. This CDR3 reads CASSPPGLNTGELFF. CDR3 DNA: TGTGCCAGCTCACCACCGGGACTTAACACCGGGGAGCTGTTTTTT.